These 6 T cell receptor beta chains originate from one sample sequenced in a study of graft-versus-host responses after intestinal transplantation. Antigen specificity for these receptors is unknown. Assay used: immunoSEQ multiplex PCR; TCRdb lists only in-frame clones, some missing. The data show 90,000 to 150,000 clones, with roughly 93% seen just once and about 0.11% held by the top ten. The material sequenced was unstimulated CD4+ T cells sorted from spleen or lymph node cells, taken before intestinal transplant. These receptors were taken from a human donor who received an intestinal transplant.

The table lists this clone with a count of one. This CDR3 reads CASSLPTGGEKDTQYF. The CDR3 DNA is TGCGCCAGCAGCTTGCCGACAGGGGGCGAGAAAGATACGCAGTATTTT. The chain links TRBV5-1 to TRBJ2-3; 10 bases match TRBD1. Germline V gene data show CDR1 as SGHRS and CDR2 as YFSETQ. This CDR3 is 16 amino acids long. Losses at the gene ends were 1 base for V and 5 bases for J; bases not matched to a gene: 7. Using reference TRBV5-1 and TRBJ2-3 for the parts outside the CDR3, the full variable domain is KAGVTQTPRYLIKTRGQQVTLSCSPISGHRSVSWYQQTPGQGLQFLFEYFSETQRNKGNFPGRFSGRQFSNSRSEMNVSTLELGDSALYLCASSLPTGGEKDTQYFGPGTRLTVL.

This sequence joins TRBV5-1 and TRBJ1-4, with a weak D call TRBD1 (6 bases). The CDR3 spans 15 residues. Between the trimmed V and J ends, which lost 2 bases and 8 bases, there was a span of 16 bases. Germline CDR1 and CDR2: SGHRS and YFSETQ. CDR3 loop: CASSFATGYREKLFF. DNA for the CDR3: TGCGCCAGCAGCTTCGCAACAGGGTACCGCGAAAAACTGTTTTTT.

CDR3 amino acids: CASSEQGGYTF. DNA for the CDR3: TGTGCCAGTAGCGAACAGGGTGGCTACACCTTC. The genes are TRBV19 and TRBJ1-2; tentatively, D is TRBD1 (6 bases). Germline V gene sequence: CDR1 LNHDA, CDR2 SQIVND (reference sequence). The V end was cut by 6 bases, the J end by 7 bases, with 9 bases between. CDR3 size: 11 residues.

This clone appeared a single time. The J gene is TRBJ2-1, the V gene TRBV6-4; 12 bases align to TRBD2. The CDR3 loop spans 16 amino acids. J gave up 10 bases and V 6 bases, and 13 bases lay outside the gene matches. CDR1 MRHNA and CDR2 SNTAGT come from the germline V gene. The CDR3 protein is CASSRTGTSGSSEQFF. The CDR3 bases are TGTGCCAGCAGCCGGACCGGGACTAGCGGGTCAAGCGAGCAGTTCTTC.

As to this clone: A read error may account for a junction end that differs from germline. The chain combines TRBV6-1 with TRBJ2-7; a weak D match, TRBD1 (6 bases). Germline V gene data show CDR1 as MNHNS and CDR2 as SASEGT. This CDR3 region has 14 residues. This chain's CDR3 is CASIPSLTLGALNF. The DNA of the CDR3 is TGTGCCAGCATACCGAGCCTAACACTGGGGGCGCTGAACTTC.

The chain is built from TRBV2 and TRBJ2-7; TRBD2 aligns across 10 bases. The CDR3 has 17 amino acids. The V gene end was trimmed by 4 bases and the J gene end by 2 bases; junction bases not matched to a gene: 11. Germline lookup yields CDR1 SNHLY and CDR2 FYNNEI. The CDR3 coding sequence is TGTGCCAGCAGTGCCCTGACGACTAGCGGGCGTGCCTACGAGCAGTACTTC. Its protein product is CASSALTTSGRAYEQYF.